This T cell receptor (beta chain) emerged from a study of blood T cells in healthy people across ages. With respect to this clonotype: Its cognate antigen is unknown.

Study-level findings and limits: Age brought a roughly linear fall in TCR beta diversity measured per million T cells.

A second PCR, run for about 7 to 11 cycles, used a sample-barcoded 5' primer plus a J-beta primer mix. TCRdb itself ran the 5' RACE reads through MiXCR, one entry per CDR3 protein. Of about 720,000 distinct CDR3 sequences in the sample, about 20% were seen once. Ranging in age from about 6 to 95, the donors were healthy Caucasian individuals from Russia. The germline gives CDR1 DFQATT, CDR2 SNEGSKA (reference sequence). This CDR3 region has 13 residues. V was clipped by 3 bases and J by 4 bases, with 12 bases between them. The sample comprised blood. The chain recombines TRBV20-1 with TRBJ1-2; D is undetermined. The TCR originated in a man between 65 and 85 years old in good health. DNA of the CDR3: TGCAGTGCTAGTAAGGTCAGAGTCTATGGCTACACCTTC. This codes for CSASKVRVYGYTF.